Presented here are 11 T cell receptor beta chains from one specimen sequenced in a study of T cell responses to AZD1222 COVID-19 vaccine (dated by TCRdb to the early 2020s). The time point label corresponds to: baseline before first vaccination. Receptor libraries were prepared by the immunoSEQ multiplex PCR assay. In TCRdb, the immuneACCESS table is reduced to in-frame sequences with V and J assigned. These tables do not hold every clone; where another copy was compared, an unresolved V gene accounts for under half, and the others remain unexplained. The sample table contains roughly 81,000 clones; only one count was recorded for approximately 83% of them. The top ten hold about 7.5% of the sample. Here the sequenced sample was peripheral blood, taken on day 0 of AZD1222 vaccination. Receptors originate from an adult in good health.

The genes are TRBV7-9 and TRBJ2-1; 8 bases align to TRBD1. The CDR3 has 17 residues. V was clipped by 4 bases and J by 1 base; unmatched bases: 9. CDR1 is SEHNR, CDR2 FQNEAQ, per germline (reference sequence). CDR3 in DNA: TGTGCCAGCAGCTCCCCCCAGGGGGCTCGGTCCTACAATGAGCAGTTCTTC. Amino acid sequence: CASSSPQGARSYNEQFF.

CDR3 nucleotides: TGTGCCAGCAGCCACGTCCTAGGGACGTTAGGGGCAAATGAAAAACTGTTTTTT. Encoded protein: CASSHVLGTLGANEKLFF. The V and J genes are TRBV4-2 and TRBJ1-4; TRBD1 is a possible D gene (5 bases). CDR1 and CDR2 (germline): LGHNA, YNFKEQ. CDR3 length: 18 residues. The germline V and J ends were trimmed by 3 bases and 5 bases, with 22 bases remaining between them.

This clone was detected a few times. V gene TRBV3-1 (or the pseudogene TRBV3-2) combines with J gene TRBJ2-7; possible D gene TRBD1, 6 bases. Germline V CDR1 and CDR2: LGHDT, YNNKEL (reference sequence). The V gene lost 3 bases and the J gene lost 2 bases, with 11 bases spanning the gap. This CDR3 is built from 14 residues. The chain's CDR3 is CASSHTGYPYEQYF. CDR3 bases: TGTGCCAGCAGCCACACAGGGTACCCCTACGAGCAGTACTTC.

V usage is TRBV6-5 and J usage is TRBJ1-5; TRBD1 matches at 9 bases. The V gene end was trimmed by 10 bases and the J gene end by 6 bases; junction bases not matched to a gene: 10. CDR1 is MNHEY and CDR2 is SVGAGI in the germline V gene. The CDR3 sequence is 14 residues long. The CDR3: CATEGQGVGQPQHF. CDR3 in DNA: TGTGCCACCGAGGGACAGGGAGTCGGTCAGCCCCAGCATTTT.

The gene calls are TRBV18 and TRBJ1-1; 9 bases match TRBD1. Germline assignment: CDR1 KGHSH and CDR2 LQKENI. The CDR3 contains 15 residues. V was pared by 3 bases and J by 2 bases, with 4 bases of the junction left unmatched. This chain's CDR3 is CASSPSTGGNTEAFF. The CDR3 nucleotides read TGTGCCAGCTCACCCTCGACAGGGGGAAACACTGAAGCTTTCTTT.

The chain carries TRBV18 and TRBJ2-7, with no clear D. The CDR3 sequence is 15 residues long. Germline assignment: CDR1 KGHSH and CDR2 LQKENI. The V and J ends lost 0 bases and 2 bases respectively, with 11 bases between them. The CDR3, as DNA: TGTGCCAGCTCACCACCAAGCCGGCAGGCCTACGAGCAGTACTTC. Translated, it gives CASSPPSRQAYEQYF.

This chain links TRBV28 with TRBJ1-1, with D tentatively TRBD1 (6 bases). V was pared by 6 bases and J by 4 bases, with 18 bases between. CDR1 and CDR2 from the germline V gene are MDHEN and SYDVKM. This CDR3 comprises 15 residues. CDR3: CASRVGHDRGTEAFF. The CDR3 DNA reads as TGTGCCAGCAGGGTGGGACACGACCGAGGCACTGAAGCTTTCTTT.

The chain combines TRBV30 with TRBJ1-6; 7 bases map to TRBD1. This CDR3 comprises 15 residues. Germline V gives CDR1 GTSNPN, CDR2 SVGIG (reference sequence). The V gene end was trimmed by 0 bases and the J gene end by 7 bases; junction bases not matched to a gene: 6. CDR3: CAWSVWTGGNSPLHF. CDR3 DNA sequence: TGTGCCTGGAGTGTATGGACAGGTGGCAATTCACCCCTCCACTTT.

This clone was seen just once. The same CDR3 also results from other DNA sequences found in this sample. V gene TRBV19 combines with J gene TRBJ2-5, with D possibly matching TRBD2 (6 bases). V lost 7 bases and J lost 5, with 11 bases in between. The germline V gene encodes CDR1 LNHDA and CDR2 SQIVND (reference sequence). The CDR3 spans 12 residues. CDR3 sequence: CASNTGVETQYF. The DNA for the CDR3 is TGTGCCAGTAATACGGGGGTCGAGACCCAGTACTTC.

The chain uses TRBV7-2 and TRBJ1-5, with a weak D call TRBD1 (5 bases). CDR1 is SGHTA, CDR2 FQGNSA, per germline. Trimming took off 3 bases at V and 3 bases at J, with 15 bases between the two ends. The CDR3 is 16 amino acids. Here the CDR3 DNA reads TGTGCCAGCAGCTTGGTCGCCTCAGGGTCCAATCAGCCCCAGCATTTT. This encodes CASSLVASGSNQPQHF.

The chain combines TRBV20-1 with TRBJ2-1; no reliable D call. Between the trimmed V and J ends, which lost 3 bases and 8 bases, there was a span of 14 bases. Germline values: CDR1 DFQATT, CDR2 SNEGSKA (reference sequence). This CDR3 is 13 amino acids long. This chain's CDR3 is CSASLVAVDEQFF. CDR3 bases: TGCAGTGCTAGTTTGGTGGCGGTCGATGAGCAGTTCTTC.